The 25 T cell receptor beta chains listed next were all sequenced from one sample in a study of molecular identifiers for immune sequencing clone quantification. A single record per CDR3 protein comes from TCRdb applying MiXCR to the PCR reads. Of under 800,000 distinct CDR3 sequences in the sample, 25% were seen once. The sequenced sample was naive CD8+ T cells from blood, with Jurkat cell RNA spiked in. Subset indicated: FACS-sorted CD8+CD4-CCR7+CD45RA+ naive T cells. The receptors here all came from a human donor in good health. Some libraries in this study had Jurkat cell RNA spiked in.

This clonotype was counted many times. J is TRBJ1-1 and V is TRBV28; possible D gene TRBD1, 6 bases. Germline CDR1 is MDHEN and CDR2 is SYDVKM. V lost 6 bases, J lost 1 base, and 12 bases lay in between. The CDR3 contains 14 residues. CDR3 DNA sequence: TGTGCCAGCAGCCCACGGACAGCGAACACTGAAGCTTTCTTT. The encoded protein is CASSPRTANTEAFF.

The chain couples TRBV29-1 to TRBJ1-2; TRBD1 matches at 8 bases. CDR1 SQVTM and CDR2 ANQGSEA come from the germline V gene. Germline trimming cut 7 bases from V and 7 bases from J; bases unmatched to any gene: 11. The CDR3 sequence is 13 residues long. The CDR3, as DNA: TGCAGCGCCCGGCCGACAGGGGAGGGTGGCTACACCTTC. Protein product: CSARPTGEGGYTF.

This CDR3 is CASSPSLIAAGRLYEQYF. The DNA for the CDR3 is TGTGCCAGCAGCCCCTCGTTGATAGCGGCGGGAAGGCTCTACGAGCAGTACTTC. The rearrangement uses TRBV11-2 and TRBJ2-7, with D perhaps TRBD2 (6 bases). Trimming removed 5 bases from V and 3 bases from J, with 26 bases in between. The CDR3 is 18 amino acids. Germline-derived CDR1 and CDR2 are SGHAT and FQNNGV.

Details on this clonotype: A read error is possible here, since a much larger clone lies one base away. The V and J genes are TRBV29-1 and TRBJ2-7, with 8 bases lining up with TRBD2. The germline gives CDR1 SQVTM, CDR2 ANQGSEA. The CDR3 totals 14 residues. CDR3: CSVEVAGSNYERYF. The CDR3, as DNA: TGCAGCGTTGAAGTAGCGGGAAGCAACTACGAGCGGTACTTC.

This clonotype was seen ten or more times. The rearrangement links TRBV28 to TRBJ2-7; TRBD2 aligns across 13 bases. This CDR3 has 15 amino acids. Germline V gene lookup returns CDR1 MDHEN and CDR2 SYDVKM. J gave up 5 bases and V 5 bases, and 6 bases lay outside the gene matches. DNA for the CDR3: TGTGCCAGCAGTCCACAAGGACTAGCGGGAGACGAGCAGTACTTC. Translating gives CASSPQGLAGDEQYF.

In regard to this clonotype: One end of the junction fails to match germline, which may point to a read error. The gene calls are TRBV11-2 and TRBJ2-3; 10 bases fit TRBD2. This CDR3 contains 15 residues. Germline values: CDR1 SGHAT, CDR2 FQNNGV. This CDR3 is CAGSLLAGSTDTQYF. CDR3 bases: TGTGCCGGCAGTTTACTAGCGGGGAGCACAGATACGCAGTATTTT.

This clonotype was seen only once. A read error may explain this, as a much larger clone is one base away. This rearrangement joins TRBV6-5 to TRBJ2-2; 7 nucleotides match TRBD2. There are 17 residues in the CDR3. V trimming: 2 bases; J trimming: 10 bases; junction bases outside the gene matches: 16. CDR1 and CDR2 from the germline V gene are MNHEY and SVGAGI. DNA for the CDR3: TGTGCCAGCAGTTACACTGGCGGGGGAGTACTAAGTGCGGAGCTGTTTTTT. Translating gives CASSYTGGGVLSAELFF.

About this clonotype: A much more abundant neighbour one base away suggests this may be a read error. The gene calls are TRBV6-2 or TRBV6-3 and TRBJ2-1, with no clear D. Between the trimmed V and J ends, which lost 5 bases and 9 bases, there was a span of 11 bases. CDR1 MNHEY and CDR2 SVGEGT come from the germline V gene. The CDR3 consists of 12 residues. The CDR3 nucleotides are TGTGCCAGCAGTGCCCCTGCAGGTGAGCAGTTCTTC. Protein product: CASSAPAGEQFF.

J is TRBJ1-2 and V is TRBV9, with 7 bases that match TRBD1. Germline CDR1 reads SGDLS; CDR2 reads YYNGEE. V trimming: 3 bases; J trimming: 6 bases; junction bases outside the gene matches: 5. The CDR3 has 13 residues. CDR3 sequence (DNA): TGTGCCAGCAGCGGACAGGGTTGGAATGGCTACACCTTC. As protein: CASSGQGWNGYTF.

This clonotype came up once. A much more abundant neighbour one base away suggests this may be a read error. CDR3 residues: CASSPPRGQETQYF. The CDR3 nucleotides are TGTGCCAGCAGTCCACCCAGGGGGCAAGAGACCCAGTACTTC. This sequence joins TRBV12-3 or TRBV12-4 and TRBJ2-5, with 7 bases fitting TRBD1. V shed 5 bases, J shed 2 bases, and the junction held 5 bases outside the gene matches. The CDR3 has 14 residues.

This clonotype was counted ten times or more. The CDR3, as DNA: TGTGCCAGCTCACCTACAGGAGTCGTGGATGAGCAGTACTTC. It yields the protein CASSPTGVVDEQYF. The V and J genes are TRBV18 and TRBJ2-7; the D gene is possibly TRBD1 (5 bases). V lost 3 bases and J 7 bases, leaving 16 bases between the germline ends. The CDR3 is 14 residues long. In germline, CDR1 is KGHSH, CDR2 LQKENI.

In the case of this clonotype: It may be a read error: a sequence one base away is much more abundant. The CDR3 bases are TGCAGCGTTGAAGAGAGGAGGGCCAGGGGGCATCCCTCCTACGAGCAGTACTTC. This gives the protein CSVEERRARGHPSYEQYF. The chain couples TRBV29-1 to TRBJ2-7; 8 bases match TRBD1. The CDR3 runs to 18 residues. Trimming cost V 0 bases and J 0 bases; bases outside gene matches: 13. Germline V gene lookup returns CDR1 SQVTM and CDR2 ANQGSEA.

Only a few counts were recorded for this clonotype. The genes are TRBV6-2 or TRBV6-3 and TRBJ1-1; D is unclear. V lost 6 bases and J lost 3, with 8 bases in between. Looked up from germline, CDR1 is MNHEY and CDR2 is SVGEGT. The CDR3 is 12 amino acids. Written as DNA, the CDR3 is TGTGCCAGCAGAGGGCCGTACACTGAAGCTTTCTTT. As protein: CASRGPYTEAFF.

This clonotype has more than one count but fewer than ten. The CDR3 ends on some other residue instead of the conserved phenylalanine or tryptophan, so this is likely a read error. The chain uses TRBV2 and TRBJ2-3; 10 positions match TRBD2. This CDR3 contains 19 residues. J gave up 6 bases and V 0 bases, and 15 bases lay outside the gene matches. Germline V CDR1 and CDR2: SNHLY, FYNNEI. The CDR3 nucleotides read TGTGCCAGCAGTGAAGCGGGGCCCGGGGTAGCGGGAGGCCTTGATACGCAGTATCTT. This codes for CASSEAGPGVAGGLDTQYL.

Only one count was recorded for this clonotype. The rearrangement uses TRBV5-1 and TRBJ2-1, with D hard to call. The CDR3 runs 14 residues. The germline V and J ends were trimmed by 0 bases and 7 bases, with 11 bases remaining between them. The V gene's germline CDR1 is SGHRS and CDR2 YFSETQ. CDR3 in amino acids: CASSLDAKRNEQFF. The CDR3 DNA sequence: TGCGCCAGCAGCTTGGATGCGAAGAGGAATGAGCAGTTCTTC.

Ten or more counts support this clonotype. The V gene is TRBV19, the J gene TRBJ2-6, with D unclear. Germline V CDR1 and CDR2: LNHDA, SQIVND (reference sequence). Trimming left V 7 bases short and J 0 bases short, with 13 bases between. The CDR3 runs to 16 residues. CDR3 DNA: TGTGCCAGTACCAGTATTACCGGCTCTGGGGCCAACGTCCTGACTTTC. This encodes CASTSITGSGANVLTF.

This clonotype appeared many times. CDR3: CAKGSRGTTGELFF. DNA of the CDR3: TGTGCCAAGGGGAGCAGGGGGACCACCGGGGAGCTGTTTTTT. V gene TRBV2 combines with J gene TRBJ2-2; 7 bases fit TRBD1. CDR1 is SNHLY, CDR2 FYNNEI, per germline. Trimming cost V 10 bases and J 4 bases; bases outside gene matches: 9. This CDR3 has 14 amino acids.

The chain links TRBV5-1 to TRBJ2-5; 11 nucleotides align to TRBD1. J lost 4 bases, V lost 2 bases, and 16 bases had no gene match. Germline loops: CDR1 SGHRS, CDR2 YFSETQ. The CDR3 runs to 19 residues. CDR3 protein: CASSFPNGQGAPGRETQYF. The CDR3 region has the DNA TGCGCCAGCAGCTTCCCGAACGGACAGGGGGCCCCAGGGAGAGAGACCCAGTACTTC. The full variable domain, in which reference TRBV5-1 and TRBJ2-5 provide the parts outside the CDR3, is KAGVTQTPRYLIKTRGQQVTLSCSPISGHRSVSWYQQTPGQGLQFLFEYFSETQRNKGNFPGRFSGRQFSNSRSEMNVSTLELGDSALYLCASSFPNGQGAPGRETQYFGPGTRLLVL.

Comments on this clonotype: This may be a read error: a much more frequent sequence differs by one nucleotide. The CDR3 here is CASSQRSAVQYF. CDR3 sequence (DNA): TGCGCCAGCAGCCAAAGGTCGGCCGTGCAGTACTTC. The gene calls are TRBV4-1 and TRBJ2-7; no definite D call. Germline V CDR1 and CDR2: MGHRA, YSYEKL. Trimming stripped 2 bases from V and 9 bases from J, with 11 bases between. The CDR3 consists of 12 residues.

The V call is TRBV4-3, the J call TRBJ2-5, with D perhaps TRBD1 or TRBD2 (5 bases each). V lost 0 bases to trimming and J lost 0 bases, with 17 bases between them. This CDR3 contains 18 residues. Germline CDR1 LGHNA, CDR2 YSLEER. CDR3 sequence: CASSQDVGSGTYQETQYF. The CDR3 nucleotides are TGCGCCAGCAGCCAAGACGTCGGGTCGGGGACGTACCAAGAGACCCAGTACTTC.

This chain joins TRBV2 and TRBJ2-3; 12 positions agree with TRBD2. This CDR3 has 19 residues. Trimming at V came to 6 bases and at J to 2 bases, leaving 15 bases not matched to a gene. Germline V gives CDR1 SNHLY, CDR2 FYNNEI. CDR3 nucleotides: TGTGCCAGCAGCACAAAGACTAGCGGGAGATCTGGGAACACAGATACGCAGTATTTT. The encoded protein is CASSTKTSGRSGNTDTQYF.

The chain uses TRBV11-2 and TRBJ2-1; 7 bases align to TRBD2. Losses at the gene ends were 2 bases for V and 4 bases for J; bases not matched to a gene: 8. Germline V gene data show CDR1 as SGHAT and CDR2 as FQNNGV. The CDR3 spans 16 residues. The CDR3 here is CASSLNPGLPYNEQFF. In DNA, the CDR3 is TGTGCCAGCAGCTTAAACCCGGGACTACCATACAATGAGCAGTTCTTC.

This clonotype was seen just once. Written as DNA, the CDR3 is TGCGCCAGCCGCTCCCTTTCCCCCGATACGCAGTATTTT. Translation gives CASRSLSPDTQYF. The chain links TRBV4-1 to TRBJ2-3; D not resolved. The CDR3 is 13 residues long. Germline CDR1 MGHRA, CDR2 YSYEKL. Trimming removed 8 bases at V and 6 bases at J, with 15 bases between.

Points on this clonotype: The conserved final phenylalanine or tryptophan is absent from the CDR3, which likely points to a read error. The chain carries TRBV7-8 and TRBJ2-7; no definite D call. V lost 2 bases and J 3 bases, leaving 14 bases between the germline ends. Germline V lookup: CDR1 SGHVS, CDR2 FQNEAQ. The CDR3 extends over 15 amino acids. CDR3 protein: CASSLFSGRNYEQYL. In DNA form, the CDR3 reads TGTGCCAGCAGCTTATTTTCCGGTAGGAACTACGAGCAGTACCTC.

The table lists this clonotype with many counts. This chain joins TRBV2 and TRBJ2-5; 7 nucleotides match TRBD2. CDR3 length equals 16 residues. V lost 5 bases and J lost 2; bases outside the gene matches: 11. Germline V lookup: CDR1 SNHLY, CDR2 FYNNEI. This chain's CDR3 is CASSYPGTNLQETQYF. CDR3 DNA sequence: TGTGCCAGCAGTTACCCCGGGACTAACCTACAAGAGACCCAGTACTTC.